This T cell receptor beta chain was documented in a study of blood T cell repertoires in COVID-19. Assay: immunoSEQ multiplex PCR; the TCRdb copy retains only in-frame clones and omits some. The sample shows 96,000 or so clones, over 75% of them seen only once. This CDR3 is 14 amino acids long. CDR1 SGHRS and CDR2 YFSETQ come from the germline V gene. The junction had 6 bases not matched to a gene; V was cut back by 4 bases and J by 7 bases. This clone appeared once. The rearrangement links TRBV5-1 to TRBJ2-1; 9 positions match TRBD1. The sequencing input was peripheral blood. The sequence derives from a woman aged 80 or older with acute or convalescent COVID-19. The CDR3 loop is CASSLDRGTNEQFF. CDR3 DNA: TGCGCCAGCAGCCTAGACAGGGGGACAAATGAGCAGTTCTTC.